This entry lists 5 T cell receptor beta chains sequenced from one sample in a study of CD8+CD57+ T cells in acquired aplastic anemia. Template material for TCR beta VDJ and CDR3 profiling consisted of genomic DNA. A single record per CDR3 protein comes from TCRdb applying MiXCR to the reads. This sample has some 98,000 distinct CDR3 sequences, with 55% to 75% found just once. Those patients picked for sequencing had displayed CD8+CD57+ cell expansion on flow cytometry. What was sequenced was sorted CD4+, CD8+, or CD8+CD57+ T cells (not recorded which) from PBMCs. The receptor set was obtained from a human donor with aplastic anemia.

J is TRBJ1-5 and V is TRBV19; TRBD1 might be the D (5 bases). The CDR3 contains 13 residues. V was pared by 6 bases and J by 0 bases, with 6 bases between. The germline V gene has CDR1 LNHDA and CDR2 SQIVND (reference sequence). CDR3 amino acids: CASSDSSNQPQHF. The CDR3 DNA is TGTGCCAGTAGCGACAGTAGCAATCAGCCCCAGCATTTT.

The rearrangement links TRBV6-1 to TRBJ1-3, with 7 bases matching TRBD1. Germline CDR1 reads MNHNS; CDR2 reads SASEGT. This CDR3 is built from 16 residues. The V and J ends lost 7 bases and 2 bases, in that order; junction bases with no gene match: 11. CDR3 DNA sequence: TGTGCCAGCACCCAGTTAGGGACAGCTGCTGGAAACACCATATATTTT. It is translated as CASTQLGTAAGNTIYF.

This clonotype was detected only a few times. The chain links TRBV20-1 to TRBJ2-7, with a possible D match to TRBD1 (5 bases). The length of the CDR3 is 13 residues. Germline assignment: CDR1 DFQATT and CDR2 SNEGSKA (reference sequence). Trimming removed 3 bases at V and 2 bases at J, with 11 bases between. In nucleotides, the CDR3 is TGCAGTGCTAGGGGGCTAACCCCCTACGAGCAGTACTTC. It translates to CSARGLTPYEQYF.

V and J are TRBV7-9 and TRBJ1-6; D is unresolved. Per the germline V gene, CDR1 is SEHNR and CDR2 is FQNEAQ (reference sequence). V was clipped by 5 bases and J by 7 bases, with 9 bases between them. This CDR3 spans 13 amino acids. Here the CDR3 reads CASSLQQNSPLHF. The CDR3 nucleotides are TGTGCCAGCAGCCTGCAACAGAATTCACCCCTCCACTTT.

The chain is built from TRBV2 and TRBJ2-5; D call uncertain. V was cut by 4 bases and J by 4 bases, with 10 bases left in between. Germline CDR1 and CDR2: SNHLY and FYNNEI. The CDR3 has 13 amino acids. The CDR3 DNA reads TGTGCCAGCAGTGCAATCTGGGGAGAGACCCAGTACTTC. Its protein is CASSAIWGETQYF.